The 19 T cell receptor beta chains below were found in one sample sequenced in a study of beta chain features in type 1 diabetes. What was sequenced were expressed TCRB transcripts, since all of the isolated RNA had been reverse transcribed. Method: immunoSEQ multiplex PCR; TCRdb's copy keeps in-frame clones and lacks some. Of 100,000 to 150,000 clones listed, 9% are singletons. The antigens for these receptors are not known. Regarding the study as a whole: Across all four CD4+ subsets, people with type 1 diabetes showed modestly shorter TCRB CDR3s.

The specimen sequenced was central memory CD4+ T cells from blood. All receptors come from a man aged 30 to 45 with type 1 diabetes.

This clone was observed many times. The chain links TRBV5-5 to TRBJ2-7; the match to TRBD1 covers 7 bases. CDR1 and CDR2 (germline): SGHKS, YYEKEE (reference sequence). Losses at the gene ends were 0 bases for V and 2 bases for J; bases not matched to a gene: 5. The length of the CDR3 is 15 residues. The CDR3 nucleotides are TGTGCCAGCAGCTTGGAGTGGGACAGCGCCTACGAGCAGTACTTC. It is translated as CASSLEWDSAYEQYF.

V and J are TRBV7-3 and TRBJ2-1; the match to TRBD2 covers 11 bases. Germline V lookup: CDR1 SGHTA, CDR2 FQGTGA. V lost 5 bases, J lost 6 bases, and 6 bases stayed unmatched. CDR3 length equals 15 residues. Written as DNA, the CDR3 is TGTGCCAGCAGCCCCAGACTAGCGGGGAGCAATGAGCAGTTCTTC. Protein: CASSPRLAGSNEQFF.

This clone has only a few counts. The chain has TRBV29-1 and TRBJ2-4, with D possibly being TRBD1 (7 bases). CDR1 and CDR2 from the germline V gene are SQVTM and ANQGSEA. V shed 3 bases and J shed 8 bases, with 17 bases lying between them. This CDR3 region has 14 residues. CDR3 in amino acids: CSVDSEGGGDIQYF. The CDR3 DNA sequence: TGCAGCGTTGATTCGGAAGGGGGCGGGGACATTCAGTACTTC.

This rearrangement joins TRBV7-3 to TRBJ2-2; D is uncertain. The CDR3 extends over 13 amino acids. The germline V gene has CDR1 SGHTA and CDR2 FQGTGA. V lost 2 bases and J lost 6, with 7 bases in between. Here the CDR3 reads CASSLSVPGELFF. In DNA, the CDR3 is TGTGCCAGCAGCTTATCGGTCCCCGGGGAGCTGTTTTTT.

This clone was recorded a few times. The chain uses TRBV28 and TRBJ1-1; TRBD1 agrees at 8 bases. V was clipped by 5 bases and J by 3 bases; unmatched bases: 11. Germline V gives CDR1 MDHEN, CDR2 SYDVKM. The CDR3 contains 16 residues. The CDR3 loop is CASSPSQGDWDTEAFF. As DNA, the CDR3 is TGTGCCAGCAGTCCGTCACAGGGGGATTGGGACACTGAAGCTTTCTTT.

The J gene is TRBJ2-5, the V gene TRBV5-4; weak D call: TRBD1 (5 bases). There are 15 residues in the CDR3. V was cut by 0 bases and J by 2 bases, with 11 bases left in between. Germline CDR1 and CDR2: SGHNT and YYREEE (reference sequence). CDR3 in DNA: TGTGCCAGCAGCTTGGAAGGCCAGGGACAAGAGACCCAGTACTTC. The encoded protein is CASSLEGQGQETQYF. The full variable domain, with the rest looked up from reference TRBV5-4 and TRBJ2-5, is ETGVTQSPTHLIKTRGQQVTLRCSSQSGHNTVSWYQQALGQGPQFIFQYYREEENGRGNFPPRFSGLQFPNYSSELNVNALELDDSALYLCASSLEGQGQETQYFGPGTRLLVL.

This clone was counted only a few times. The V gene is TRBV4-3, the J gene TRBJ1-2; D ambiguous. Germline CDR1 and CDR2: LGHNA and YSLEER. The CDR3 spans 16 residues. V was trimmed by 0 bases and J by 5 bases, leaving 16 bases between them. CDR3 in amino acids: CASSQDLGGSGYGYTF. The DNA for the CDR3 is TGCGCCAGCAGCCAAGATCTAGGAGGTAGTGGGTATGGCTACACCTTC.

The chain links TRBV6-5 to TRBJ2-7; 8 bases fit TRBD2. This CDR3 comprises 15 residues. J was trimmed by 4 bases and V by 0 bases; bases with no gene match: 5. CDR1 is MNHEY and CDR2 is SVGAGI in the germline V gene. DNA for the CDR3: TGTGCCAGCAGTTACTCGAGCGGGGGCACGTACGAGCAGTACTTC. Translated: CASSYSSGGTYEQYF.

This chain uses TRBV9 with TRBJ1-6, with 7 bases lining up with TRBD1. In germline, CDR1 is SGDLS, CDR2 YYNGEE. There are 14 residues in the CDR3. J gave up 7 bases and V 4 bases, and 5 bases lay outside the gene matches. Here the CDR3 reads CASSPRDRNSPLHF. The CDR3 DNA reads TGTGCCAGCAGCCCCCGGGACAGAAATTCACCCCTCCACTTT.

DNA for the CDR3: TGTGCCAGCAGCGGACAGTTTAACACTGAAGCTTTCTTT. Residues: CASSGQFNTEAFF. The rearrangement links TRBV6-6 to TRBJ1-1; possibly TRBD1 for D (6 bases). CDR1 MNHNY and CDR2 SVGAGI come from the germline V gene (reference sequence). The CDR3 runs to 13 residues. With 6 bases removed from V and 2 bases from J, the gap between germline ends came to 10 bases.

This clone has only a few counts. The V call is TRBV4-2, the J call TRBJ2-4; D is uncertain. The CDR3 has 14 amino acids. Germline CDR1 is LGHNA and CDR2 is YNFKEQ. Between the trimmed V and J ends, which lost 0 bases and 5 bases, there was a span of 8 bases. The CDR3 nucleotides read TGTGCCAGCAGCCAAGATCCAGATGAAAACATTCAGTACTTC. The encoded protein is CASSQDPDENIQYF.

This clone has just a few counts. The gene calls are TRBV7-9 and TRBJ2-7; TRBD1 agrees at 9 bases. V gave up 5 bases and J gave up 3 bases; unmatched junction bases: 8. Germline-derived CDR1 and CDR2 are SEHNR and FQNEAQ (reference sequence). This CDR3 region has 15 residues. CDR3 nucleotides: TGTGCCAGCAGCACAGCAGGGACAGGGAACTACGAGCAGTACTTC. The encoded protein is CASSTAGTGNYEQYF.

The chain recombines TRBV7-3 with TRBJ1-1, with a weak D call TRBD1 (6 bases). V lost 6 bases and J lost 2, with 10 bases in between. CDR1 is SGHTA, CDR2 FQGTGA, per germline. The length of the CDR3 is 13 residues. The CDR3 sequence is CASRQGKNTEAFF. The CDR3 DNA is TGTGCCAGCAGACAGGGAAAAAACACTGAAGCTTTCTTT.

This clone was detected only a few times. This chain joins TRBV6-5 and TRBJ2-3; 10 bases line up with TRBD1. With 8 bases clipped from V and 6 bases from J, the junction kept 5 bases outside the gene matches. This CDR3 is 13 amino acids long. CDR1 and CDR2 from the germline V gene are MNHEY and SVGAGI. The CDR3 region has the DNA TGTGCCAGCGACAGGGGGCAGGGGGATACGCAGTATTTT. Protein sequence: CASDRGQGDTQYF.

The CDR3 DNA reads TGTGCCAGCAGCCGCTATAAAGGGGACACTGAAGCTTTCTTT. Translation: CASSRYKGDTEAFF. The V call is TRBV11-3, the J call TRBJ1-1; maybe TRBD1 (5 bases). The ends were cut back, 5 bases at V and 3 bases at J, with 13 bases in the middle. The germline V gene has CDR1 SGHNT and CDR2 YENEEA. The CDR3 is made up of 14 amino acids.

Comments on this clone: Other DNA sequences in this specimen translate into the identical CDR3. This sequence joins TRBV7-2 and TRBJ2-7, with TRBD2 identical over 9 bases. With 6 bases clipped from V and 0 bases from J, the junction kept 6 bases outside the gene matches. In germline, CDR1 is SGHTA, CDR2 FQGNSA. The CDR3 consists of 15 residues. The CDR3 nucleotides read TGTGCCAGCAGTCCTAGCGGGGCGAGCTCCTACGAGCAGTACTTC. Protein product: CASSPSGASSYEQYF.

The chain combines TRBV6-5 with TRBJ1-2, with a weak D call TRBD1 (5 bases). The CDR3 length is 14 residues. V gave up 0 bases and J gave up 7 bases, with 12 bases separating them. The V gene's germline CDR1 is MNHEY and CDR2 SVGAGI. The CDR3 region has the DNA TGTGCCAGCAGTTACTCGACCAGGGTAGCTGGCTACACCTTC. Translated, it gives CASSYSTRVAGYTF.

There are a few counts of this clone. CDR3 protein: CASSVDMGQGRGYTF. The CDR3 region has the DNA TGTGCCAGCAGCGTAGACATGGGACAGGGTCGAGGCTACACCTTC. This rearrangement joins TRBV9 to TRBJ1-2; 9 nucleotides align to TRBD1. V shed 0 bases, J shed 8 bases, and the junction held 8 bases outside the gene matches. The CDR3 is 15 residues long. In germline, CDR1 is SGDLS, CDR2 YYNGEE.

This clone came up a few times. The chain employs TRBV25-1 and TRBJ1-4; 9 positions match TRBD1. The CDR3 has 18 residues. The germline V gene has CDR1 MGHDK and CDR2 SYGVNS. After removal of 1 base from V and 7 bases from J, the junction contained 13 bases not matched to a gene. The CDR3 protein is CASSESTGGWDGGEKLFF. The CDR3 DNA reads TGTGCCAGCAGTGAATCCACAGGGGGCTGGGACGGTGGTGAAAAACTGTTTTTT.